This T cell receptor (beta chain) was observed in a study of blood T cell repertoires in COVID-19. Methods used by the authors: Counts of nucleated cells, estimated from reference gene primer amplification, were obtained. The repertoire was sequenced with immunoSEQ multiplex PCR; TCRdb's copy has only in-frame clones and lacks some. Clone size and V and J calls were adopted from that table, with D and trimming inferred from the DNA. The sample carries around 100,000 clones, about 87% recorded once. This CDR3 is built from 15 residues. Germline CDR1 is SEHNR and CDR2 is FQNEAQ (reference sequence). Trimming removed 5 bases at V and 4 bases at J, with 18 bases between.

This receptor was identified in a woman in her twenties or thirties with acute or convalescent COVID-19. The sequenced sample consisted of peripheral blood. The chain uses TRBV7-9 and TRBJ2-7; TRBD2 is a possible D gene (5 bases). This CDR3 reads CASSAPPGMLYEQYF. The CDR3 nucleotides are TGTGCCAGCAGCGCGCCCCCCGGGATGCTTTACGAGCAGTACTTC.